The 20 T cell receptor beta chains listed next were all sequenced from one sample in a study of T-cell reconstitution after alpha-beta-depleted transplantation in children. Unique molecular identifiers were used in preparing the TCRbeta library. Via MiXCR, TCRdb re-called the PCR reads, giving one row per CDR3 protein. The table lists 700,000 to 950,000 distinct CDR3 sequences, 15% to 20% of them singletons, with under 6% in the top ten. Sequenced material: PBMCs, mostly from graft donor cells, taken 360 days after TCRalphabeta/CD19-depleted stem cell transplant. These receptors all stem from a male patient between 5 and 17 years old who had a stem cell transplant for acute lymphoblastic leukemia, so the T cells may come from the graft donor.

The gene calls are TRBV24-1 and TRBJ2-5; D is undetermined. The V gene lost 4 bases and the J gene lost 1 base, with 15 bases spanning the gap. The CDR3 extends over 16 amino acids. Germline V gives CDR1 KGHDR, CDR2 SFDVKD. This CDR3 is CATSDSVGPFQETQYF. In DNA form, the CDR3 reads TGTGCCACCAGTGACTCGGTGGGCCCGTTCCAAGAGACCCAGTACTTC.

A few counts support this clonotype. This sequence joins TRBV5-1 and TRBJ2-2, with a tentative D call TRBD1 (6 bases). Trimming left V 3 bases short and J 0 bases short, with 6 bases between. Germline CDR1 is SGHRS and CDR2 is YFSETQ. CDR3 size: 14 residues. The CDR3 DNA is TGCGCCAGCAGCTGGACAGCGAACACCGGGGAGCTGTTTTTT. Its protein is CASSWTANTGELFF. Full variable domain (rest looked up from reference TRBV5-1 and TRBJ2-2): KAGVTQTPRYLIKTRGQQVTLSCSPISGHRSVSWYQQTPGQGLQFLFEYFSETQRNKGNFPGRFSGRQFSNSRSEMNVSTLELGDSALYLCASSWTANTGELFFGEGSRLTVL.

CDR3 sequence: CASSSNRDRHNYGYTF. The DNA for the CDR3 is TGCGCCAGCAGCTCAAACCGGGACAGGCATAACTATGGCTACACCTTC. This chain connects TRBV5-1 to TRBJ1-2, with 8 bases identical to TRBD1. The CDR3 runs 16 residues. The trim removed 3 bases at V and 1 base at J, leaving 8 bases unmatched. Germline CDR1 SGHRS, CDR2 YFSETQ.

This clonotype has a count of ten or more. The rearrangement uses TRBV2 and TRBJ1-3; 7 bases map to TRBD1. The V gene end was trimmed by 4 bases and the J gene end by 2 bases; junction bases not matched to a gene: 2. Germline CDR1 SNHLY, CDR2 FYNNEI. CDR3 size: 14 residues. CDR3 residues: CASSADRPGNTIYF. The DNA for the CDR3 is TGTGCCAGCAGTGCGGACAGGCCTGGAAACACCATATATTTT.

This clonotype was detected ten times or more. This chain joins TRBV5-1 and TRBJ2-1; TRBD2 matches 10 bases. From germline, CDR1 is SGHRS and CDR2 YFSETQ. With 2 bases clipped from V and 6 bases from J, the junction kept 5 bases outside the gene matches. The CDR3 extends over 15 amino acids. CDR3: CASSLLAGLFNEQFF. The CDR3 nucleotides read TGCGCCAGCAGCTTACTAGCGGGGTTATTCAATGAGCAGTTCTTC.

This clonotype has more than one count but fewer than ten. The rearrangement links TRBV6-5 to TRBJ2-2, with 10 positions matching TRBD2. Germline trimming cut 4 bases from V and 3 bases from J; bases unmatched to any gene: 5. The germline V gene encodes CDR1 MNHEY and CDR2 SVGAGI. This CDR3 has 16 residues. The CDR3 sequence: CASSSVAGGYTGELFF. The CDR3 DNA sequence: TGTGCCAGCAGTTCTGTAGCGGGAGGATACACCGGGGAGCTGTTTTTT.

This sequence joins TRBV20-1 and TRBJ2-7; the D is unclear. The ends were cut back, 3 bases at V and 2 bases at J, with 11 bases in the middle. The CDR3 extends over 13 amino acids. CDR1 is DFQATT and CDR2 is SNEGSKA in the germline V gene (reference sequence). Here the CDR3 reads CSASPSGTYEQYF. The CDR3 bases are TGCAGTGCTAGCCCCTCTGGGACCTACGAGCAGTACTTC.

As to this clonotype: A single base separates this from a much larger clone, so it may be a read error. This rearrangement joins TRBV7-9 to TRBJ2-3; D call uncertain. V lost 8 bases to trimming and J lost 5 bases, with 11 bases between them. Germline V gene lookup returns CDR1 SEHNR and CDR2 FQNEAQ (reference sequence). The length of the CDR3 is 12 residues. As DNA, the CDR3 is TGTGCCAGCGGCCGACCCCTAGATACGCAGTATTTT. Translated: CASGRPLDTQYF.

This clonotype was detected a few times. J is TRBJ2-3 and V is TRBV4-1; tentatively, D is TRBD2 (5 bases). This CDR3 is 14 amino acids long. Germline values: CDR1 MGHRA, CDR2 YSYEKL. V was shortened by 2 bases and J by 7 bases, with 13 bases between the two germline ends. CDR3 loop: CASSQLAASYTQYF. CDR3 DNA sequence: TGCGCCAGCAGCCAACTGGCGGCTAGCTATACGCAGTATTTT.

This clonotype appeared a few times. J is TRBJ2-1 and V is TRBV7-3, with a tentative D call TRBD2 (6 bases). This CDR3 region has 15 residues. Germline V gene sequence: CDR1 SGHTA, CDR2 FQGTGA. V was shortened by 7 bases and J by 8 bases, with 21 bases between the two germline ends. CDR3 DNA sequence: TGTGCCAGCACCCATTCGGGACTGGCTGCCCATGAGCAGTTCTTC. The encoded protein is CASTHSGLAAHEQFF.

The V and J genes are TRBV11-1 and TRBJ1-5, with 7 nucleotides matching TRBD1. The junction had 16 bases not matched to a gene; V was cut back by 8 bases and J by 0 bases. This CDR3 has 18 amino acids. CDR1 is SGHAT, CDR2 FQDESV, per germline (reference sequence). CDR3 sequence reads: CASSGEGQSIVSNQPQHF. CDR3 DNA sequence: TGTGCCAGCTCGGGGGAGGGACAGAGTATCGTTAGCAATCAGCCCCAGCATTTT.

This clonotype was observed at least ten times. The CDR3 loop is CATLARGGGELFF. The DNA of the CDR3 is TGTGCCACCTTAGCCCGGGGTGGCGGGGAGCTGTTTTTT. This chain uses TRBV12-3 or TRBV12-4 with TRBJ2-2; TRBD2 might be the D (5 bases). This CDR3 has 13 residues. V lost 10 bases and J 7 bases, leaving 16 bases between the germline ends.

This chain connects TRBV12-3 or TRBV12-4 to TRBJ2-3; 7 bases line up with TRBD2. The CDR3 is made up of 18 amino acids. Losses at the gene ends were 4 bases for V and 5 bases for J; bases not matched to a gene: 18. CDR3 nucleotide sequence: TGTGCCAGCAGTTCCGGCCCGGGGGGAGCGGGCGCACTAGATACGCAGTATTTT. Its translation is CASSSGPGGAGALDTQYF.

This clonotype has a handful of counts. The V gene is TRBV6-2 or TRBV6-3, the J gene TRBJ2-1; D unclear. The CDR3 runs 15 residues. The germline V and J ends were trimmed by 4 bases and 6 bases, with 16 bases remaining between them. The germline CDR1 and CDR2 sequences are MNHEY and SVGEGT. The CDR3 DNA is TGTGCCAGCAGTTCCCGGCGTCCCGCCCCCAATGAGCAGTTCTTC. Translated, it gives CASSSRRPAPNEQFF.

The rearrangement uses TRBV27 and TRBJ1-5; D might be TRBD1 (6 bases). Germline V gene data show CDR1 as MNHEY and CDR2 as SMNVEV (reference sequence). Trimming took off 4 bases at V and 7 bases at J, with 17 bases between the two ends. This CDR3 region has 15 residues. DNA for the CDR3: TGTGCCAGCAGTTCCTTCAGGGGCGCGAAGCAGCCCCAGCATTTT. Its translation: CASSSFRGAKQPQHF.

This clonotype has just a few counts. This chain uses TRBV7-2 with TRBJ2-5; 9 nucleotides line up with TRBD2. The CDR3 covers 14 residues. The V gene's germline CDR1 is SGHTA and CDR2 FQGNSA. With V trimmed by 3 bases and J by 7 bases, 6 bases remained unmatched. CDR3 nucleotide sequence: TGTGCCAGCAGCTTGCCGGGACTAGCCGGGACCCAGTACTTC. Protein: CASSLPGLAGTQYF.

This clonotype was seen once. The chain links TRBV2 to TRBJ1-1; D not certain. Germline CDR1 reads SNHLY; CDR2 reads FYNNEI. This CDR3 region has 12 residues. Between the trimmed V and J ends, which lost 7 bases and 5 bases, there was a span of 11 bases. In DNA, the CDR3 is TGTGCCAGCATGAGGAGTGGGACTGAAGCTTTCTTT. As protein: CASMRSGTEAFF.

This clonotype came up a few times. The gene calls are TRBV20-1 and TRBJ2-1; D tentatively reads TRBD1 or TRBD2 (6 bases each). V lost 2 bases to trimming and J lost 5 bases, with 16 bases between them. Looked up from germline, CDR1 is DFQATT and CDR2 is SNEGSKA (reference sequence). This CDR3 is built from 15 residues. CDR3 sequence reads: CSARIQGGGNNEQFF. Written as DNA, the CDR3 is TGCAGTGCTAGAATACAGGGAGGCGGGAACAATGAGCAGTTCTTC.

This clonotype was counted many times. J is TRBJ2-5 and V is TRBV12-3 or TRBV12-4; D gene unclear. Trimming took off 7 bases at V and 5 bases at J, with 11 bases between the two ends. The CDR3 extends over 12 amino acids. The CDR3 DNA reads TGTGCCAGCACCACTTTAAGGGAGACCCAGTACTTC. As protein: CASTTLRETQYF.

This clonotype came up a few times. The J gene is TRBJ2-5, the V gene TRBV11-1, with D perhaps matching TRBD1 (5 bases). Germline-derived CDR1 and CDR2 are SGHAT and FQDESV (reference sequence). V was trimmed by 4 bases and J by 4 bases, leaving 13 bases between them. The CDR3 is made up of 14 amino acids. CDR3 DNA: TGTGCCAGCAGCTCCCGTTCAGGGCTAGAGACCCAGTACTTC. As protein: CASSSRSGLETQYF.